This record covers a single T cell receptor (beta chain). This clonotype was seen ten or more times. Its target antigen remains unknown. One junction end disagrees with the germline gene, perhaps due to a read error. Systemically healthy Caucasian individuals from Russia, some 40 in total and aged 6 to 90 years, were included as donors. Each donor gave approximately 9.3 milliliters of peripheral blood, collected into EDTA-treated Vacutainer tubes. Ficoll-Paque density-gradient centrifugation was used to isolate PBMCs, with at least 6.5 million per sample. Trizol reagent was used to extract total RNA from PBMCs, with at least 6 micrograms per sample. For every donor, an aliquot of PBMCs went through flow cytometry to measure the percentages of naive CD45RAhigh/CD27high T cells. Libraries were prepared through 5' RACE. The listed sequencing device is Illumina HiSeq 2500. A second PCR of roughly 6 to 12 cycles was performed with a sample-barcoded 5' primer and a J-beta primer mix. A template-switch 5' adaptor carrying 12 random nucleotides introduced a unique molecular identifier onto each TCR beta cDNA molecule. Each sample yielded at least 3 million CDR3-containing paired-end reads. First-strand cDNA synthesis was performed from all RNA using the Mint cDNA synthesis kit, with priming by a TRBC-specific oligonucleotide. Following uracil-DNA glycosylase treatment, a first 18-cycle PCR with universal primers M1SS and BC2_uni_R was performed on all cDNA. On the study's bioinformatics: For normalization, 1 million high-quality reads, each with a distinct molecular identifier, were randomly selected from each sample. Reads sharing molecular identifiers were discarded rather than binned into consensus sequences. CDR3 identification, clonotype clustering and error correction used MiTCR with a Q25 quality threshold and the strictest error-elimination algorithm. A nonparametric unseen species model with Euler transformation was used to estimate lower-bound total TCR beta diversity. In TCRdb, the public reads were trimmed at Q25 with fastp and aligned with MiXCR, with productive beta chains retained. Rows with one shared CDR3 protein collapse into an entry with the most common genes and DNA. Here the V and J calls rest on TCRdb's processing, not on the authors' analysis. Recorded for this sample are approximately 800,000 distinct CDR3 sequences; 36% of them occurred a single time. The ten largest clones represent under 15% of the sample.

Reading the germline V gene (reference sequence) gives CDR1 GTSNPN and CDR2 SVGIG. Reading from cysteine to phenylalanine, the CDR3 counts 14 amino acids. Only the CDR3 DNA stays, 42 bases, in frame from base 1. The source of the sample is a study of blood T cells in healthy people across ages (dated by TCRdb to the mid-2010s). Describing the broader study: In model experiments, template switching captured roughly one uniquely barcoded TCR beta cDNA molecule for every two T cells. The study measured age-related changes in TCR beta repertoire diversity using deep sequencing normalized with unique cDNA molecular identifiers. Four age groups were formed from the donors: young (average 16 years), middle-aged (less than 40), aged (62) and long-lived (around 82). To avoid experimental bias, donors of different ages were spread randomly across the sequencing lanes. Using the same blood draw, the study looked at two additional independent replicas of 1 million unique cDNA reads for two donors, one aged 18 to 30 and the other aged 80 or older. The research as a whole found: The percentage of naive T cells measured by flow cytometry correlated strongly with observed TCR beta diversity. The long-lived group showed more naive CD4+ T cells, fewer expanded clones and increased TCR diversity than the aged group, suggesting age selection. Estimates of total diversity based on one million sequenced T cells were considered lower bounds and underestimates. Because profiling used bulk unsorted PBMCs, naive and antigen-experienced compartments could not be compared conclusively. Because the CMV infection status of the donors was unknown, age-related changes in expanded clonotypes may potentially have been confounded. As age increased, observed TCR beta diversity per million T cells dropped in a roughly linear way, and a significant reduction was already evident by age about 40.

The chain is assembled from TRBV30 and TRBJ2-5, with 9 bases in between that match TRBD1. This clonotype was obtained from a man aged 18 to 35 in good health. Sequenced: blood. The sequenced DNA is TGCAGTACGGGGACAGGGATGGTAAGGGAGACCCAGTACTTC. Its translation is CSTGTGMVRETQYF.